The TCR beta chain under discussion was sequenced for a study of T-cell reconstitution after alpha-beta-depleted transplantation in children. During its preparation, the TCRbeta library received unique molecular identifiers. In TCRdb, the PCR reads were re-called with MiXCR into one record per CDR3 protein. The data show roughly 200,000 distinct CDR3 sequences, 8.5% to 10% seen once. V was clipped by 5 bases and J by 9 bases; unmatched bases: 10. CDR3 length: 14 amino acids. Germline CDR1 and CDR2: SEHNR and FQNEAQ (reference sequence). The sample consisted of PBMCs from the stem cell graft donor, taken from the stem cell graft. The clonotype comes from a human donor who donated a stem cell graft to a child with acute lymphoblastic leukemia. The genes are TRBV7-9 and TRBJ2-7, with 10 positions matching TRBD2. CDR3 sequence reads: CASSDSSGGLGQYF. The CDR3 DNA is TGTGCCAGCAGCGACTCTAGCGGGGGTTTAGGGCAGTACTTC.